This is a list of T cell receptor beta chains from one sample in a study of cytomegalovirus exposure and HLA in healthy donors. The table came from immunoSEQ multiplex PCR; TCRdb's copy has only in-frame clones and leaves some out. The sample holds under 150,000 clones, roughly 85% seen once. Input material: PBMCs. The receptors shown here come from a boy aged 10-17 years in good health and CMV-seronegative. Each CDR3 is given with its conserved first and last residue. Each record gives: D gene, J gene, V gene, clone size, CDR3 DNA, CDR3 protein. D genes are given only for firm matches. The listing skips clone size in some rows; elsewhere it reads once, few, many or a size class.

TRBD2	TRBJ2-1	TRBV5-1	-	TGCGCCAGCAGCTTGGAACTACTAGCGGGAGGCCCGAGCTCCTACAATGAGCAGTTCTTC	CASSLELLAGGPSSYNEQFF
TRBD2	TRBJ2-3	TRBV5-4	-	TGTGCCAGCAGCCCGTGGACTAGCGGCACAGATACGCAGTATTTT	CASSPWTSGTDTQYF
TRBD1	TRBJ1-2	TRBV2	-	TGTGCCAGCCCCGGGGGACAGGGGAACTATGGCTACACCTTC	CASPGGQGNYGYTF
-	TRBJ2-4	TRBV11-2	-	TGTGCCAGCAGCTTCGGGGGAAACATTCAGTACTTC	CASSFGGNIQYF
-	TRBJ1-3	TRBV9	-	TGTGCCAGCAGCGTGACCCAGGCAGCAGGAAACACCATATATTTT	CASSVTQAAGNTIYF
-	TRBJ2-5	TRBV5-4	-	TGTGCCAGCAGTCCCCGGGGGGAGACCCAGTACTTC	CASSPRGETQYF
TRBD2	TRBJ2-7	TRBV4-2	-	TGTGCCAGCAGCCTTAATTCCGGGACTAGCGGGAGATACGAGCAGTACTTC	CASSLNSGTSGRYEQYF
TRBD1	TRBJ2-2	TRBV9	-	TGTGCCAGCAGCAGTCGACAGGGCAGCGGGGAGCTGTTTTTT	CASSSRQGSGELFF
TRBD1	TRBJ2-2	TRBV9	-	TGTGCCAGCAGCGTGCCGGGACAGGGGGATAAGGCCGGGGAGCTGTTTTTT	CASSVPGQGDKAGELFF
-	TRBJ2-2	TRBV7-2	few	TGTGCCAGCAGCTACCACCGGGGCGGGGAGCTGTTTTTT	CASSYHRGGELFF
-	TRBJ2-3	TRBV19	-	TGTGCCAGTAGCACCGGGAGAGAGGTTAGCACAGATACGCAGTATTTT	CASSTGREVSTDTQYF
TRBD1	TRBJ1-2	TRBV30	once	TGTGCCTGGAGGATGAGGGGGCCCCAATCTTATGGCTACACCTTC	CAWRMRGPQSYGYTF
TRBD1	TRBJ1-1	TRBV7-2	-	TGTGCCAGCAGGGAATCGGACAGGGGGCTGGGGGGAACTGAAGCTTTCTTT	CASRESDRGLGGTEAFF
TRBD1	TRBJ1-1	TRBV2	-	TGTGCCAGCAGTGACTTGACAGGGTATTACACTGAAGCTTTCTTT	CASSDLTGYYTEAFF
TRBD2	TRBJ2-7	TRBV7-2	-	TGTGCCAGCAGGGGAGGACTAGCGGCCTACGAGCAGTACTTC	CASRGGLAAYEQYF
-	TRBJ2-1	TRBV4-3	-	TGCGCCAGCAGCCAAGATTCTGCGAGTGAGCAGTTCTTC	CASSQDSASEQFF
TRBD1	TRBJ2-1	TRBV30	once	TGTGCCCGAGTGGGGACAGGGGGTCTAAATGAGCAGTTCTTC	CARVGTGGLNEQFF
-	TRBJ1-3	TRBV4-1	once	TGCGCCAGCAGCCAAGATCTAGGTGTAGGTGGAAACACCATATATTTT	CASSQDLGVGGNTIYF
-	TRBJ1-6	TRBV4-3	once	TGCGCCAGCAGCCAAGACCGGGTGAGGGATTCACCCCTCCACTTT	CASSQDRVRDSPLHF
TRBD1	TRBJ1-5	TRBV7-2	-	TGTGCCAGCAGCTTCTATACAGGGGAAAATCAGCCCCAGCATTTT	CASSFYTGENQPQHF
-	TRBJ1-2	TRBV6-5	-	TGTGCCAGCAGTCCAAACCAGGGAGGAGGCTACACCTTC	CASSPNQGGGYTF
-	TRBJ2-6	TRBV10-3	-	TGTGCCGTCGCTGGGGGGACTGGGGCCAACGTCCTGACTTTC	CAVAGGTGANVLTF
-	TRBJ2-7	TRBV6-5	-	TGTGCCAGCAGGTCTGGGCCTAGCGACCCTTACGAGCAGTACTTC	CASRSGPSDPYEQYF
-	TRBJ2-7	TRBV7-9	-	TGTGCCAGCAGCTTTTACTACGAGCAGTACTTC	CASSFYYEQYF
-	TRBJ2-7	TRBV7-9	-	TGTGCCAGCAGCTTAGGGGGCCGGGGGAGTGCCTACGAGCAGTACTTC	CASSLGGRGSAYEQYF
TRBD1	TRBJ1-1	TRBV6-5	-	TGTGCCAGCAGTTCTTTAACAGGGGTGGGGAACACTGAAGCTTTCTTT	CASSSLTGVGNTEAFF
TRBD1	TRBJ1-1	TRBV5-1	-	TGCGCCAGCAGCTTGGCGGGACAGGGGTCGGCCACTGAAGCTTTCTTT	CASSLAGQGSATEAFF
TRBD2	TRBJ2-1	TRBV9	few	TGTGCCAGCAGCGCCACTAGCGGGCCGGGAGGGCAGTTCTTC	CASSATSGPGGQFF
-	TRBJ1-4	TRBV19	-	TGTGCCAGTAGTAGCGTGGGGGGGAGTGAAAAACTGTTTTTT	CASSSVGGSEKLFF
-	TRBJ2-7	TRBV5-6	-	TGTGCCAGCAGCTTGAACAGCTTCCTCTACGAGCAGTACTTC	CASSLNSFLYEQYF
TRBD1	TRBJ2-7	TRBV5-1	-	TGCGCCAGCAGCTTAGGGACAGCAGTCTACGAGCAGTACTTC	CASSLGTAVYEQYF